The 25 T cell receptor beta chains presented below share a single source sample, sequenced in a study of T cell responses to AZD1222 COVID-19 vaccine. Profiled with immunoSEQ multiplex PCR; TCRdb holds only in-frame clones, not every one. The profile shows 100,000 to 150,000 clones, roughly 88% of them singletons. The input for sequencing was peripheral blood, taken on day 0 of MenACWY control vaccination. The receptors come from an adult in good health.

The chain couples TRBV28 to TRBJ1-6; D remains unclear. V was trimmed by 4 bases and J by 6 bases, leaving 10 bases between them. The CDR3 sequence is 14 residues long. CDR1 and CDR2 from the germline V gene are MDHEN and SYDVKM. CDR3 region: CASSSEVSNSPLHF. CDR3 coding DNA: TGTGCCAGCAGTTCGGAGGTCTCTAATTCACCCCTCCACTTT.

The chain recombines TRBV28 with TRBJ2-1; the D is unclear. V lost 3 bases, J lost 3 bases, and 3 bases lay in between. CDR3 length: 12 residues. Germline assignment: CDR1 MDHEN and CDR2 SYDVKM. CDR3 loop: CASSFSYNEQFF. CDR3 in DNA: TGTGCCAGCAGTTTTAGCTACAATGAGCAGTTCTTC.

The chain couples TRBV9 to TRBJ2-3; 7 bases line up with TRBD2. The germline V gene encodes CDR1 SGDLS and CDR2 YYNGEE. This CDR3 comprises 16 residues. The V and J ends lost 0 bases and 0 bases, in that order; junction bases with no gene match: 4. CDR3 sequence reads: CASSVVSGVSTDTQYF. The CDR3 bases are TGTGCCAGCAGCGTAGTGAGCGGGGTAAGCACAGATACGCAGTATTTT.

V and J are TRBV11-1 and TRBJ2-5; D might be TRBD1 (5 bases). The length of the CDR3 is 14 residues. Trimming took off 5 bases at V and 6 bases at J, with 16 bases between the two ends. Germline-derived CDR1 and CDR2 are SGHAT and FQDESV (reference sequence). The CDR3 nucleotides read TGTGCCAGCAGCCGATCAAGGACAAGCCAGACCCAGTACTTC. Its translation: CASSRSRTSQTQYF.

This clone was picked up one time. This chain links TRBV7-8 with TRBJ2-2; D gene ambiguous. Germline V gene lookup returns CDR1 SGHVS and CDR2 FQNEAQ. CDR3 length: 13 amino acids. V dropped 1 base and J dropped 4 bases, with 4 bases sitting between them. CDR3 bases: TGTGCCAGCAGCTTAGTACTCACCGGGGAGCTGTTTTTT. Translation gives CASSLVLTGELFF.

The chain employs TRBV6-1 and TRBJ1-2; perhaps TRBD1 as D (6 bases). Germline CDR1 and CDR2: MNHNS and SASEGT. The CDR3 consists of 16 residues. The V gene lost 3 bases and the J gene lost 1 base, with 15 bases spanning the gap. The CDR3 region has the DNA TGTGCCAGCAGTGACAGGGGCAAGAAGGGTAACTATGGCTACACCTTC. Translation gives CASSDRGKKGNYGYTF.

This clone was observed a single time. The gene calls are TRBV7-9 and TRBJ2-2; D gene ambiguous. The germline V gene encodes CDR1 SEHNR and CDR2 FQNEAQ (reference sequence). There are 14 residues in the CDR3. Between the trimmed V and J ends, which lost 6 bases and 1 base, there was a span of 9 bases. Here the CDR3 DNA reads TGTGCCAGCAGGGCAGGAATGAACACCGGGGAGCTGTTTTTT. It yields the protein CASRAGMNTGELFF.

J is TRBJ1-1 and V is TRBV6-5; the D gene is possibly TRBD1 (6 bases). The germline V gene has CDR1 MNHEY and CDR2 SVGAGI. Deletions cut 2 bases from V and 4 bases from J, with 17 bases between. The CDR3 has 16 residues. CDR3 in DNA: TGTGCCAGCAGTTACCGCCTACAGGGTGCGGGCACTGAAGCTTTCTTT. Its protein is CASSYRLQGAGTEAFF.

The gene calls are TRBV5-8 and TRBJ2-3; D is ambiguous. V was pared by 0 bases and J by 4 bases, with 3 bases between. Germline V gene lookup returns CDR1 SGHTS and CDR2 YDEGEE. This CDR3 contains 12 residues. CDR3 in amino acids: CASSLVADTQYF. The CDR3 DNA reads TGTGCCAGCAGCTTGGTCGCAGATACGCAGTATTTT.

This chain links TRBV4-1 with TRBJ1-3; no firm D call. The CDR3 length is 16 residues. Germline CDR1 MGHRA, CDR2 YSYEKL. Deletions cut 0 bases from V and 2 bases from J, with 11 bases between. Here the CDR3 DNA reads TGCGCCAGCAGCCAAGAGGCTCCTTCGGCTGGAAACACCATATATTTT. It translates to CASSQEAPSAGNTIYF.

This chain uses TRBV18 with TRBJ2-3, with D unclear. This CDR3 region has 13 residues. The V end lost 4 bases, the J end lost 2 bases, and 7 bases lay between the germline ends. The germline gives CDR1 KGHSH, CDR2 LQKENI. The CDR3 DNA reads TGTGCCAGCTCACTGGCGATCACAGATACGCAGTATTTT. Protein product: CASSLAITDTQYF.

About this clone: Additional DNA sequences in this sample encode the identical CDR3. The rearrangement uses TRBV5-1 and TRBJ1-1; the match to TRBD1 covers 7 bases. The CDR3 runs 15 residues. V lost 3 bases and J lost 5; bases outside the gene matches: 10. Germline CDR1 and CDR2: SGHRS and YFSETQ. The chain's CDR3 is CASSSHRGGGTEAFF. The CDR3 DNA sequence: TGCGCCAGCAGCTCCCACAGGGGAGGAGGAACTGAAGCTTTCTTT.

Here the CDR3 reads CASSHQGRYSGNTIYF. The CDR3 DNA reads as TGTGCCAGCAGCCACCAGGGACGGTACTCTGGAAACACCATATATTTT. This chain connects TRBV7-2 to TRBJ1-3; D is possibly TRBD1 (5 bases). Per germline, CDR1 SGHTA and CDR2 FQGNSA. This CDR3 spans 16 amino acids. The germline V and J ends were trimmed by 5 bases and 0 bases, with 14 bases remaining between them.

J is TRBJ2-3 and V is TRBV10-3; D is possibly TRBD1 (5 bases). The CDR3 is 13 amino acids. CDR1 is ENHRY, CDR2 SYGVKD, per germline. The V and J ends lost 3 bases and 2 bases respectively, with 6 bases between them. CDR3 protein: CAISDRATDTQYF. The DNA for the CDR3 is TGTGCCATCAGTGACAGGGCCACAGATACGCAGTATTTT.

The CDR3 spells CASGLVLGSLDNYGYTF. CDR3 in DNA: TGTGCTAGTGGTTTGGTATTAGGTAGTTTGGATAACTATGGCTACACCTTC. The chain combines TRBV12-5 with TRBJ1-2, with D uncertain. The CDR3 covers 17 residues. V lost 0 bases and J 1 base, leaving 15 bases between the germline ends. Germline lookup yields CDR1 LGHNT and CDR2 FRNRAP.

A single count supports this clone. This rearrangement joins TRBV7-8 to TRBJ2-5, with D unresolved. This CDR3 region has 15 residues. CDR1 and CDR2 from the germline V gene are SGHVS and FQNEAQ. Deletions cut 8 bases from V and 2 bases from J, with 18 bases between. The CDR3 sequence is CASLKTRPPQETQYF. The CDR3 nucleotides are TGTGCCAGCCTTAAAACGCGGCCACCTCAAGAGACCCAGTACTTC.

The genes are TRBV21-1 and TRBJ2-7; the table calls TRBD1, which could not be checked here. TRBV21-1 is given as a pseudogene. The CDR3 covers 16 residues. The CDR3 loop is CASSNLPELGLYEQYF. The DNA for the CDR3 is TGTGCCAGCAGCAACCTCCCCGAGTTGGGGCTCTACGAGCAGTACTTC.

The V gene is TRBV2, the J gene TRBJ2-6; the D gene is possibly TRBD2 (5 bases). CDR3 size: 15 residues. V lost 7 bases, J lost 2 bases, and 12 bases lay in between. The germline V gene encodes CDR1 SNHLY and CDR2 FYNNEI. For the CDR3, the DNA is TGTGCCAGCACTGAGGGTATAGCTGGGGCCAACGTCCTGACTTTC. Protein product: CASTEGIAGANVLTF.

The V gene is TRBV3-1 (or the pseudogene TRBV3-2), the J gene TRBJ1-5; D remains unclear. The CDR3 spans 16 residues. V was clipped by 0 bases and J by 2 bases, with 11 bases between them. CDR1 LGHDT and CDR2 YNNKEL come from the germline V gene (reference sequence). The DNA for the CDR3 is TGTGCCAGCAGCCAAGACGTTCTCGTTGGCAATCAGCCCCAGCATTTT. The encoded protein is CASSQDVLVGNQPQHF.

The gene calls are TRBV29-1 and TRBJ2-3; 11 positions match TRBD2. Unmatched junction bases numbered 1, after V lost 7 bases and J lost 1 base. There are 13 residues in the CDR3. Germline V gene lookup returns CDR1 SQVTM and CDR2 ANQGSEA. This CDR3 is CSAGLAGTDTQYF. The CDR3 region has the DNA TGCAGCGCGGGACTAGCGGGCACAGATACGCAGTATTTT.

This chain connects TRBV27 to TRBJ1-5, with D maybe TRBD1 (5 bases). Trimming left V 0 bases short and J 3 bases short, with 12 bases between. This CDR3 is built from 16 residues. CDR1 is MNHEY and CDR2 is SMNVEV in the germline V gene (reference sequence). The CDR3 nucleotides read TGTGCCAGCAGTTTATCGGCGGGCAGGGACAATCAGCCCCAGCATTTT. Amino acid sequence: CASSLSAGRDNQPQHF.

This chain connects TRBV12-3 or TRBV12-4 to TRBJ1-4; D uncertain. There are 13 residues in the CDR3. V was cut by 1 base and J by 6 bases, with 6 bases left in between. The CDR3 spells CASSLVTYEKLFF. CDR3 in DNA: TGTGCCAGCAGTTTAGTGACGTATGAAAAACTGTTTTTT.

The chain recombines TRBV27 with TRBJ2-5; 14 bases are shared with TRBD2. V dropped 4 bases and J dropped 0; count of bases not matched to a gene: 13. The CDR3 has 20 residues. From germline, CDR1 is MNHEY and CDR2 SMNVEV (reference sequence). The CDR3 bases are TGTGCCAGCAGTTACCCCGAAATCCCGGGACTAGCGGGGGACCAAGAGACCCAGTACTTC. Its protein product is CASSYPEIPGLAGDQETQYF.

V usage is TRBV7-8 and J usage is TRBJ1-2, with 7 bases lining up with TRBD1. This CDR3 spans 15 amino acids. Germline V lookup: CDR1 SGHVS, CDR2 FQNEAQ. J gave up 7 bases and V 3 bases, and 11 bases lay outside the gene matches. Here the CDR3 DNA reads TGTGCCAGCAGCTTGGCGACAGGGCCGACCTTTGGCTACACCTTC. It codes for CASSLATGPTFGYTF.

CDR3 loop: CASSFRVETQYF. The CDR3 nucleotides read TGTGCCAGCAGTTTTCGCGTCGAGACCCAGTACTTC. This chain uses TRBV12-3 or TRBV12-4 with TRBJ2-5; no definite D call. The CDR3 has 12 amino acids. Trimming shortened V by 3 bases and J by 5 bases, and 7 bases separated the two germline ends.